This is a list of T cell receptor beta chains from one sample in a study of blood T cell repertoires in COVID-19. Data came from immunoSEQ multiplex PCR; TCRdb stores just in-frame clones and leaves some out. This sample has under 200,000 clones; around 79% occur once, and the top ten carry around 6%. The specimen sequenced was peripheral blood. Source of these receptors: a woman aged 35 to 49 with COVID-19, enrolled during active disease. CDR3s include the opening cysteine and the closing phenylalanine or tryptophan. The D gene is left open where the match is weak. Only part of the rows carry a size: once, few, many, or a class if the clone is expanded.

>TRBD1|TRBV6-6|TRBJ1-6|.
TGTGCCAGCAGCCGACAGGGGAAGGGATCACCCCTCCACTTT
CASSRQGKGSPLHF
>TRBD1|TRBV4-1|TRBJ1-2|.
TGCGCCAGCAGCCTTGGACAGGTGAACTATGGCTACACCTTC
CASSLGQVNYGYTF
>.|TRBV12-3/TRBV12-4|TRBJ1-1|once
TGTGCCAGCGGGCAGAACACTGAAGCTTTCTTT
CASGQNTEAFF
>.|TRBV5-1|TRBJ1-2|.
TGCGCCAGCAGACTCTCTGGGCATGGCTACACCTTC
CASRLSGHGYTF
>.|TRBV3-1/TRBV3-2|TRBJ1-3|.
TGTGCCAGCACCCCCCAGCGGCATCCTCCTTCTGGAAACACCATATATTTT
CASTPQRHPPSGNTIYF
>TRBD1|TRBV30|TRBJ1-2|once
TGTGCCTGGAGTACCGGGACAGCAGGGAGCTATGGCTACACCTTC
CAWSTGTAGSYGYTF
>TRBD1|TRBV3-1/TRBV3-2|TRBJ2-3|.
TGTGCCAGCAGCCAACCGGGACAGACAGATACGCAGTATTTT
CASSQPGQTDTQYF
>TRBD1|TRBV6-5|TRBJ2-7|.
TGTGCCAGCAAGGAAACAGGGGTTTACTACGAGCAGTACTTC
CASKETGVYYEQYF
>.|TRBV2|TRBJ2-7|.
TGTGCCAGCATCGAAGGGGCCGAGCAGTACTTC
CASIEGAEQYF
>.|TRBV7-2|TRBJ2-3|.
TGTGCCAGCAGCTTAGCCAGGGAGGCAGATACGCAGTATTTT
CASSLAREADTQYF
>.|TRBV6-6|TRBJ1-1|few
TGTGCCAGCAGTCAAAACACAGTGAACACTGAAGCTTTCTTT
CASSQNTVNTEAFF
>TRBD1|TRBV5-1|TRBJ1-2|.
TGCGCCAGCAGCCCGGGACAGGCTAACTATGGCTACACCTTC
CASSPGQANYGYTF
>.|TRBV7-8|TRBJ1-5|few
TGTGCCAGCAGCCGTGACGGGCTCGGGGCCCAGCATTTT
CASSRDGLGAQHF
>.|TRBV20-1|TRBJ1-1|.
TGCAGTGCTAGCGTGAACACTGAAGCTTTCTTT
CSASVNTEAFF
>TRBD2|TRBV7-8|TRBJ2-1|.
TGTGCCAGCAGCTTAGCTGGAGAGCCGGGGGGTGAGCAGTTCTTC
CASSLAGEPGGEQFF
>.|TRBV10-3|TRBJ2-1|.
TGTGCCATCAGTGAGCGGCGCCGGGGACAATCTCTCAATGAGCAGTTCTTC
CAISERRRGQSLNEQFF
>TRBD2|TRBV7-2|TRBJ2-5|few
TGTGCCAGCAGCTCCCAGCGGGGACAAGAGACCCAGTACTTC
CASSSQRGQETQYF
>.|TRBV5-1|TRBJ1-6|many
TGCGCCAGCAGCTTGGGGAGTCGGTCGAGTTCACCCCTCCACTTT
CASSLGSRSSSPLHF
>.|TRBV5-4|TRBJ1-1|few
TGTGCCAGCAGGGGGCGCGAAACTGAAGCTTTCTTT
CASRGRETEAFF
>TRBD2|TRBV6-5|TRBJ2-7|few
TGTGCCACTCTTCAGGCGGGGGTTGGGAAGCAGTACTTC
CATLQAGVGKQYF
>.|TRBV6-4|TRBJ1-2|few
TGTGCCAGCAGTGCAGGGGACTATGGCTACACCTTC
CASSAGDYGYTF
>.|TRBV19|TRBJ1-2|.
TGTGCCAGTAGCCCCAGGGGTATCAACTATGGCTACACCTTC
CASSPRGINYGYTF
>TRBD2|TRBV5-1|TRBJ2-7|.
TGCGCCAGCAGTAGACGCAGGGAGGGTGAGCAGTACTTC
CASSRRREGEQYF
>.|TRBV7-2|TRBJ1-1|.
TGTGCCAGCAGCTTAGAGCTACTGAACACTGAAGCTTTCTTT
CASSLELLNTEAFF
>TRBD1|TRBV9|TRBJ1-1|.
TGTGCCAGCAGCTCTCAGGGACAGAGGAACACTGAAGCTTTCTTT
CASSSQGQRNTEAFF
>.|TRBV30|TRBJ1-1|.
TGTGCCTGGAGTCTAAAACAGGGAATGGAAGCTTTCTTT
CAWSLKQGMEAFF
>.|TRBV15|TRBJ2-5|.
TGTGCCACCAGCAGGGACACCGCTCGGGGAGGGACCCAGTACTTC
CATSRDTARGGTQYF
>TRBD2|TRBV7-2|TRBJ2-7|few
TGTGCCAGCAGCGATAGCGGGAGGATGAGCTACGAGCAGTACTTC
CASSDSGRMSYEQYF
>TRBD2|TRBV5-1|TRBJ2-5|.
TGCGCCAGCAGCAGAGCCCCTAGCGGGGTCCCGGAGACCCAGTACTTC
CASSRAPSGVPETQYF
>TRBD1|TRBV5-1|TRBJ1-4|.
TGCGCCAGCAGCAACGGACAGGGGGAGGAAAAACTGTTTTTT
CASSNGQGEEKLFF
>.|TRBV5-4|TRBJ1-4|.
TGTGCCAGCAGCCGGAGGGGAACGGGTGAAAAACTGTTTTTT
CASSRRGTGEKLFF
>.|TRBV4-3|TRBJ1-1|many
TGCGCCAGCAGCCAAGAGCAGTCCAGTAACACTGAAGCTTTCTTT
CASSQEQSSNTEAFF
>.|TRBV6-1|TRBJ2-2|.
TGTGCCAGCAGTGAGGGGAGACCCGGGGAGCTGTTTTTT
CASSEGRPGELFF
>.|TRBV7-6|TRBJ1-5|.
TGTGCCAGCAGCCCCGCGGGGGCGAATCAGCCCCAGCATTTT
CASSPAGANQPQHF
>.|TRBV5-1|TRBJ2-3|.
TGCGCCAGCAGCGGAGAGGCAGATACGCAGTATTTT
CASSGEADTQYF
>TRBD2|TRBV10-1|TRBJ2-3|.
TGCGCCAGCAGTGAGTCTCTAGCGGGAGGGCCTAATACGCAGTATTTT
CASSESLAGGPNTQYF
>.|TRBV12-3/TRBV12-4|TRBJ1-4|.
TGTGCCAGCAGTTTCGGGGAGAAACTGTTTTTT
CASSFGEKLFF
>TRBD2|TRBV7-2|TRBJ2-2|.
TGTGCCAGCAGCCTACCCCCGGGAGGGCTAGTGAACACCGGGGAGCTGTTTTTT
CASSLPPGGLVNTGELFF
>.|TRBV4-2|TRBJ1-1|.
TGTGCCAGCAGCCAAGAGGGCCAGAACACTGAAGCTTTCTTT
CASSQEGQNTEAFF
>.|TRBV30|TRBJ1-1|.
TGTGCCTGGAGTAGGGAGGGGCCGTCTAGGAACACTGAAGCTTTCTTT
CAWSREGPSRNTEAFF
>TRBD1|TRBV14|TRBJ2-7|.
TGTGCCAGCAGCTACTTGGGACAGGGGAAGCACGAGCAGTACTTC
CASSYLGQGKHEQYF
>.|TRBV3-1/TRBV3-2|TRBJ2-2|.
TGTGCCAGCAGCCAAGAGCGGCCCGCCGATTACACCGGGGAGCTGTTTTTT
CASSQERPADYTGELFF
>.|TRBV12-3/TRBV12-4|TRBJ1-2|.
TGTGCCAGCAGTCTCGGCGGGGGGCTTGGCTACACCTTC
CASSLGGGLGYTF
>TRBD1|TRBV18|TRBJ1-6|.
TGTGCCAGCTCACCGGGACAGGGCGATAATTCACCCCTCCACTTT
CASSPGQGDNSPLHF
>TRBD1|TRBV5-8|TRBJ1-1|.
TGTGCCAGCAGCCGGGGCAGGGGGCGACGGGACACTGAAGCTTTCTTT
CASSRGRGRRDTEAFF
>TRBD1|TRBV6-5|TRBJ1-3|.
TGTGCCAGCAGTTTAGGGGGCGCTGGCTCTGGAAACACCATATATTTT
CASSLGGAGSGNTIYF
>TRBD2|TRBV5-1|TRBJ2-1|.
TGCGCCAGCCAATATTCTACTAGCGGGGATCACAATGAGCAGTTCTTC
CASQYSTSGDHNEQFF
>TRBD1|TRBV4-3|TRBJ1-2|.
TGCGCCAGCAGCCAAGTACCCCCGGGACAGGGGGCCTATGGCTACACCTTC
CASSQVPPGQGAYGYTF
>TRBD2|TRBV28|TRBJ2-7|.
TGTGCCAGCGTTTCAGCGGGAGGTTCCTACGAGCAGTACTTC
CASVSAGGSYEQYF
>TRBD2|TRBV16|TRBJ2-1|.
TGTGCCAGCAGCCCGACTAGCGGGGGGTACAATGAGCAGTTCTTC
CASSPTSGGYNEQFF
>TRBD1|TRBV29-1|TRBJ1-5|.
TGCAGCGTGGGAGGGACAGGTCCCAATCAGCCCCAGCATTTT
CSVGGTGPNQPQHF
>TRBD2|TRBV19|TRBJ2-1|.
TGTGCCAGTAGTATTCGGGAGGGCCCGATGTTCTTC
CASSIREGPMFF
>.|TRBV5-4|TRBJ1-4|.
TGTGCCAGCAGCCGGGCGGGAGAAAAACTGTTTTTT
CASSRAGEKLFF